This passage covers 18 T cell receptor beta chains from one sample sequenced in a study of T-cell reconstitution after alpha-beta-depleted transplantation in children. The TCRbeta library incorporated unique molecular identifiers. TCRdb redid the calling of the PCR reads with MiXCR, one entry per CDR3 protein. The data hold 300,000 to 350,000 distinct CDR3 sequences, with around 15% observed a single time. Material: PBMCs, mostly from graft donor cells, obtained 360 days after TCRalphabeta/CD19-depleted stem cell transplant. Receptor source: a male patient between 2 and 10 years old who had a stem cell transplant for acute lymphoblastic leukemia, so the T cells may come from the graft donor.

V is TRBV11-2 and J is TRBJ2-2, with unresolved D. Deletions cut 5 bases from V and 0 bases from J, with 10 bases between. Germline CDR1 reads SGHAT; CDR2 reads FQNNGV. This CDR3 has 15 residues. The CDR3 is CASSPVFANTGELFF. The CDR3 DNA follows: TGTGCCAGCAGCCCAGTATTCGCGAACACCGGGGAGCTGTTTTTT.

DNA for the CDR3: TGCAGCGTTGAATTGAGGGAGAACCCAGATACGCAGTATTTT. Its translation is CSVELRENPDTQYF. The chain links TRBV29-1 to TRBJ2-3; the D gene is possibly TRBD2 (5 bases). Germline V gene sequence: CDR1 SQVTM, CDR2 ANQGSEA. V lost 2 bases and J 4 bases, leaving 13 bases between the germline ends. This CDR3 spans 14 amino acids.

This clonotype was detected a few times. This chain uses TRBV20-1 with TRBJ2-7, with a weak D call TRBD1 (5 bases). CDR1 and CDR2 from the germline V gene are DFQATT and SNEGSKA (reference sequence). The CDR3 loop spans 14 amino acids. The ends were cut back, 1 base at V and 5 bases at J, with 15 bases in the middle. The CDR3 here is CSARVSGHLNEQYF. CDR3 DNA: TGCAGTGCTAGAGTTTCTGGACACCTAAACGAGCAGTACTTC.

The chain uses TRBV7-2 and TRBJ1-6; D remains ambiguous. V gave up 5 bases and J gave up 4 bases, with 3 bases separating them. CDR1 is SGHTA, CDR2 FQGNSA, per germline. The CDR3 has 12 residues. CDR3 sequence reads: CASSQYNSPLHF. The CDR3 bases are TGTGCCAGCAGCCAATATAATTCACCCCTCCACTTT.

This clonotype was counted only a few times. The gene calls are TRBV5-1 and TRBJ2-3; D may be TRBD1 or TRBD2 (5 bases each). Trimming took off 0 bases at V and 5 bases at J, with 10 bases between the two ends. The length of the CDR3 is 14 residues. Per the germline V gene, CDR1 is SGHRS and CDR2 is YFSETQ. For the CDR3, the DNA is TGCGCCAGCAGCTTGGAGGGGACGGGAGATACGCAGTATTTT. This gives the protein CASSLEGTGDTQYF. Drawing the rest from reference TRBV5-1 and TRBJ2-3, the complete variable domain is KAGVTQTPRYLIKTRGQQVTLSCSPISGHRSVSWYQQTPGQGLQFLFEYFSETQRNKGNFPGRFSGRQFSNSRSEMNVSTLELGDSALYLCASSLEGTGDTQYFGPGTRLTVL.

This clonotype was seen many times. The rearrangement uses TRBV10-3 and TRBJ2-1, with 11 bases lining up with TRBD2. CDR1 ENHRY and CDR2 SYGVKD come from the germline V gene. V shed 0 bases, J shed 8 bases, and the junction held 9 bases outside the gene matches. The length of the CDR3 is 17 residues. The CDR3 here is CAISESIYSGRADEQFF. In DNA form, the CDR3 reads TGTGCCATCAGTGAGTCGATATATAGCGGGAGGGCCGATGAGCAGTTCTTC.

The chain carries TRBV6-1 and TRBJ2-5; 9 nucleotides line up with TRBD1. V lost 3 bases and J lost 6; bases outside the gene matches: 11. The CDR3 is 16 residues long. The V gene's germline CDR1 is MNHNS and CDR2 SASEGT. DNA of the CDR3: TGTGCCAGCAGTGATCCTCGGACAGGGGTAATGAAGACCCAGTACTTC. This encodes CASSDPRTGVMKTQYF.

This clonotype was seen at least ten times. This chain uses TRBV4-1 with TRBJ2-7; D is undetermined. This CDR3 spans 13 amino acids. CDR1 MGHRA and CDR2 YSYEKL come from the germline V gene. V dropped 4 bases and J dropped 0 bases, with 7 bases sitting between them. CDR3 protein: CASSPSYSYEQYF. As DNA, the CDR3 is TGCGCCAGCAGCCCGTCATACTCCTACGAGCAGTACTTC.

This clonotype occurred a few times. The V and J genes are TRBV28 and TRBJ2-7; D possibly matches TRBD1 or TRBD2 (5 bases each). Looked up from germline, CDR1 is MDHEN and CDR2 is SYDVKM. Trimming stripped 2 bases from V and 0 bases from J, with 11 bases between. The CDR3 totals 15 residues. Here the CDR3 reads CASSLILGTSYEQYF. CDR3 DNA sequence: TGTGCCAGCAGTTTAATTCTCGGGACCTCCTACGAGCAGTACTTC.

In nucleotides, the CDR3 is TGTGCCAGCAGTACTAGCGGCCAAGAGACCCAGTACTTC. This gives the protein CASSTSGQETQYF. The chain combines TRBV12-3 or TRBV12-4 with TRBJ2-5; TRBD2 aligns across 8 bases. J gave up 1 base and V 5 bases, and 0 bases lay outside the gene matches. The CDR3 totals 13 residues.

The chain is built from TRBV27 and TRBJ2-7; D ambiguous. The CDR3 contains 10 residues. Germline lookup yields CDR1 MNHEY and CDR2 SMNVEV (reference sequence). V lost 8 bases, J lost 4 bases, and 6 bases lay in between. CDR3 sequence reads: CASASYEQYF. The DNA for the CDR3 is TGTGCCAGCGCTAGTTACGAGCAGTACTTC.

The rearrangement joins TRBV20-1 to TRBJ2-1; D possibly corresponds to TRBD2 (5 bases). V lost 8 bases and J 2 bases, leaving 16 bases between the germline ends. CDR1 and CDR2 from the germline V gene are DFQATT and SNEGSKA (reference sequence). The CDR3 covers 14 residues. Here the CDR3 reads CSSTLASAYNEQFF. The CDR3 DNA reads TGCAGTTCGACGCTAGCATCCGCCTACAATGAGCAGTTCTTC.

This clonotype was detected a few times. V usage is TRBV5-1 and J usage is TRBJ2-2, with 9 bases aligning to TRBD2. Germline V gene data show CDR1 as SGHRS and CDR2 as YFSETQ. The CDR3 consists of 17 residues. Unmatched junction bases numbered 10, after V lost 5 bases and J lost 2 bases. CDR3 DNA: TGCGCCAGCAGACCGGCGGCGGGAGGGCCAAACACCGGGGAGCTGTTTTTT. This translates into CASRPAAGGPNTGELFF.

This clonotype occurred a few times. The genes are TRBV12-3 or TRBV12-4 and TRBJ1-5, with TRBD1 as a possible D gene (5 bases). This CDR3 has 15 amino acids. The ends were cut back, 3 bases at V and 4 bases at J, with 13 bases in the middle. The CDR3 DNA is TGTGCCAGCAGTTTGGGGTTAGGGGCGAATCAGCCCCAGCATTTT. Protein sequence: CASSLGLGANQPQHF.

This clonotype was found a few times. This chain uses TRBV9 with TRBJ2-2, with 7 bases that match TRBD2. The CDR3 is made up of 15 amino acids. The germline CDR1 and CDR2 sequences are SGDLS and YYNGEE. Germline trimming cut 0 bases from V and 4 bases from J; bases unmatched to any gene: 3. The CDR3 nucleotides read TGTGCCAGCAGCGTAGGGGGCGGGGGCACCGGGGAGCTGTTTTTT. As protein: CASSVGGGGTGELFF.

The chain carries TRBV7-9 and TRBJ2-2; tentative D call: TRBD1 (6 bases). Looked up from germline, CDR1 is SEHNR and CDR2 is FQNEAQ (reference sequence). V lost 5 bases and J 4 bases, leaving 17 bases between the germline ends. The CDR3 spans 16 residues. For the CDR3, the DNA is TGTGCCAGCAGCCTACCTTTACAGGGCCCCACCGGGGAGCTGTTTTTT. It is translated as CASSLPLQGPTGELFF.

V gene TRBV20-1 combines with J gene TRBJ2-5; 7 bases line up with TRBD1. Trimming cost V 5 bases and J 5 bases; bases outside gene matches: 5. CDR1 and CDR2 (germline): DFQATT, SNEGSKA (reference sequence). The CDR3 loop spans 12 amino acids. CDR3 in amino acids: CSARQGLETQYF. CDR3 in DNA: TGCAGTGCTCGACAGGGTCTGGAGACCCAGTACTTC.

The chain employs TRBV10-3 and TRBJ1-4; the D gene is possibly TRBD1 (5 bases). V lost 7 bases, J lost 7 bases, and 13 bases lay in between. Germline values: CDR1 ENHRY, CDR2 SYGVKD. The CDR3 length is 13 residues. CDR3 nucleotides: TGTGCCATCATGGCAGGGCGGGGTGAAAAACTGTTTTTT. Translation: CAIMAGRGEKLFF.